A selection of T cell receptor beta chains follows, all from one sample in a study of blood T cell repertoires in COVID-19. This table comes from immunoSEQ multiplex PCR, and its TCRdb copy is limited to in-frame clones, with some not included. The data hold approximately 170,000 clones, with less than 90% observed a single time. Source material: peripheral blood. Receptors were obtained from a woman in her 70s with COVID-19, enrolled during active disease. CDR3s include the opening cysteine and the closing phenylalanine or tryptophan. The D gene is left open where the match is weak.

CDR3: CASRWTGRGSPLHF; V: TRBV27; J: TRBJ1-6; D: TRBD1
CDR3: CASSPLGETSGPKNSYEQYF; V: TRBV18; J: TRBJ2-7; D: TRBD2
CDR3: CASSPGGGTVNEQFF; V: TRBV7-3; J: TRBJ2-1; D: TRBD2
CDR3: CASSLALAGGYNEQFF; V: TRBV7-2; J: TRBJ2-1; D: TRBD2
CDR3: CASSISGRAKGELFF; V: TRBV19; J: TRBJ2-2; D: TRBD2
CDR3: CASSRQGQQFYSNQPQHF; V: TRBV19; J: TRBJ1-5; D: TRBD1
CDR3: CASSQAGTRNEKLFF; V: TRBV4-1; J: TRBJ1-4; D: NA
CDR3: CASSPGQAGADTQYF; V: TRBV4-2; J: TRBJ2-3; D: TRBD2
CDR3: CASSSPDRANYGYTF; V: TRBV28; J: TRBJ1-2; D: NA
CDR3: CASSLSIGTRGGLNTGELFF; V: TRBV27; J: TRBJ2-2; D: TRBD2
CDR3: CAWSVRDSTEAFF; V: TRBV30; J: TRBJ1-1; D: TRBD1
CDR3: CASSSIHRGSYEQYF; V: TRBV28; J: TRBJ2-7; D: TRBD1
CDR3: CASSQGAASYNEQFF; V: TRBV7-9; J: TRBJ2-1; D: TRBD1
CDR3: CASSLGLAGASKQFF; V: TRBV7-2; J: TRBJ2-1; D: TRBD2
CDR3: CASSTLTGGRGVRAEAFF; V: TRBV5-1; J: TRBJ1-1; D: TRBD1
CDR3: CASSSGRAYNEQFF; V: TRBV14; J: TRBJ2-1; D: TRBD2
CDR3: CASSAEVSGGRTEAFF; V: TRBV5-4; J: TRBJ1-1; D: NA
CDR3: CASIQGTSLGEQFF; V: TRBV7-9; J: TRBJ2-1; D: TRBD2
CDR3: CASSLAGGDGEAFF; V: TRBV5-1; J: TRBJ1-1; D: NA
CDR3: CASRNSGRAQNEQFF; V: TRBV2; J: TRBJ2-1; D: TRBD2
CDR3: CAWSVSPGMNTEAFF; V: TRBV30; J: TRBJ1-1; D: NA
CDR3: CASSLGLAGVGEQYF; V: TRBV9; J: TRBJ2-7; D: TRBD2
CDR3: CASSLGRAELFF; V: TRBV11-2; J: TRBJ2-2; D: NA
CDR3: CASSPLGLAGDYGYTF; V: TRBV27; J: TRBJ1-2; D: NA
CDR3: CASRGQGTWEQYF; V: TRBV28; J: TRBJ2-7; D: NA
CDR3: CASSLRGQETQYF; V: TRBV3-1/TRBV3-2; J: TRBJ2-5; D: NA
CDR3: CASSTPPFNEQFF; V: TRBV7-3; J: TRBJ2-1; D: NA
CDR3: CASSLGAVANTGELFF; V: TRBV5-1; J: TRBJ2-2; D: NA
CDR3: CASTPRGKASYNEQFF; V: TRBV28; J: TRBJ2-1; D: NA
CDR3: CATSGPSGGRSSYNEQFF; V: TRBV24-1; J: TRBJ2-1; D: TRBD2
CDR3: CASHMGGRGDTQYF; V: TRBV19; J: TRBJ2-3; D: NA
CDR3: CASSAQGYEQYF; V: TRBV11-2; J: TRBJ2-7; D: NA
CDR3: CASSFMGLQETQYF; V: TRBV27; J: TRBJ2-5; D: NA
CDR3: CASSSGPDTQYF; V: TRBV6-6; J: TRBJ2-3; D: NA
CDR3: CASSYSTEGGPLHF; V: TRBV6-5; J: TRBJ1-6; D: NA
CDR3: CASSTTGAIWGYTF; V: TRBV5-5; J: TRBJ1-2; D: TRBD1
CDR3: CASSDYSNQPQHF; V: TRBV6-1; J: TRBJ1-5; D: NA